These T cell receptor beta chains were read from a single sample in a study of blood T cell repertoires in COVID-19. Sequencing used immunoSEQ multiplex PCR; TCRdb keeps in-frame clones, though not all of them. The profile shows 250,000 to 350,000 clones, around 90% of them singletons. Sequencing input: PBMCs or T cells enriched from blood (not recorded which). The receptors derive from a woman aged 18-29 years with acute COVID-19. The CDR3 runs from the conserved cysteine through the conserved F or W. The order of the fields is V gene, J gene, D gene, clone size, CDR3 DNA, CDR3 protein. D genes are given only for firm matches. Expanded clones get a size class; other rows say once, few or many, or leave the size out.

TRBV7-2	TRBJ2-7	TRBD1	.	TGTGCCAGCAGCTTAAAGGGGGCGGTCAACGAGCAGTACTTC	CASSLKGAVNEQYF
TRBV10-2	TRBJ2-1	TRBD2	.	TGCGCCAGCAGGGACCGAGGGCTAGCGGGTTATAGGAATGAGCAGTTCTTC	CASRDRGLAGYRNEQFF
TRBV18	TRBJ2-1	TRBD2	.	TGTGCCAGCTCACCTCGGACTAGCGGGACCTACAATGAGCAGTTCTTC	CASSPRTSGTYNEQFF
TRBV4-3	TRBJ1-5	TRBD1	.	TGCGCCAGCAGCCAAGGGACAGGGGGCGACCAGCCCCAGCATTTT	CASSQGTGGDQPQHF
TRBV9	TRBJ2-5	.	.	TGTGCCAGCAGCGTAGCTGGGGCAGAGACCCAGTACTTC	CASSVAGAETQYF
TRBV3-1/TRBV3-2	TRBJ2-1	TRBD1	once	TGTGCCAGCAGCCAAGAAAGACAGGGCGCCTACAATGAGCAGTTCTTC	CASSQERQGAYNEQFF
TRBV5-4	TRBJ2-7	TRBD2	.	TGTGCCAGCAGCTTGCGTGGGAGGGTCGCCTACGAGCAGTACTTC	CASSLRGRVAYEQYF
TRBV2	TRBJ2-1	TRBD1	.	TGTGCCAGGGGCAGGGGGACAGGGGGCGGGAATGAGCAGTTCTTC	CARGRGTGGGNEQFF
TRBV27	TRBJ1-3	.	.	TGTGCCAGCAGTACCGGGGTGAATGGAAACACCATATATTTT	CASSTGVNGNTIYF
TRBV7-9	TRBJ1-6	.	.	TGTGCCAGCAGCCCGAAACCGGGGGGAGTTGGGCATAATTCACCCCTCCACTTT	CASSPKPGGVGHNSPLHF
TRBV4-1	TRBJ2-7	.	once	TGCGCCAGCAGCCAAGATCCCTACTACGAGCAGTACTTC	CASSQDPYYEQYF
TRBV3-1/TRBV3-2	TRBJ1-2	.	.	TGTGCCAGCAGCCAAGTTTTGTTAATAGGCTACACCTTC	CASSQVLLIGYTF
TRBV10-2	TRBJ2-7	.	.	TGCGCCAGCAGTGACGCAGGGGAAACCTCCTACGAGCAGTACTTC	CASSDAGETSYEQYF
TRBV24-1	TRBJ1-4	.	.	TGTGCCACCAGTGATGAGTTCGACTATTTTGCAACTAATGAAAAACTGTTTTTT	CATSDEFDYFATNEKLFF
TRBV5-6	TRBJ2-1	TRBD2	.	TGTGCCAGCAACCCTAGCGGGAAAGACAATGAGCAGTTCTTC	CASNPSGKDNEQFF
TRBV7-8	TRBJ2-3	TRBD2	.	TGTGCCAGCAGCAAGACTAGCGGACGCACAGATACGCAGTATTTT	CASSKTSGRTDTQYF
TRBV30	TRBJ2-2	TRBD1	.	TGTGCCTGGACCCAGACAGGGTCCGGGGAGCTGTTTTTT	CAWTQTGSGELFF
TRBV11-2	TRBJ2-1	.	.	TGTGCCAGCAGACACCGGGACAAAAGCGATGAGCAGTTCTTC	CASRHRDKSDEQFF
TRBV28	TRBJ1-4	.	.	TGTGCCAGCCTCGGCGATCTACGGGGGGGAAAACTGTTTTTT	CASLGDLRGGKLFF
TRBV3-1/TRBV3-2	TRBJ2-7	TRBD2	.	TGTGCCAGCAGCCAAGCCCCGGGACTAGCGGGAGAGGGGCAGTACTTC	CASSQAPGLAGEGQYF
TRBV7-9	TRBJ2-1	TRBD1	.	TGTGCCAGCAGCTTAGGGGACAGGGGGATTATCGATGAGCAGTTCTTC	CASSLGDRGIIDEQFF
TRBV28	TRBJ2-1	TRBD1	.	TGTGCCAGCACCCCACGGACAGGGGGTTTCAATGAGCAGTTCTTC	CASTPRTGGFNEQFF
TRBV19	TRBJ2-1	.	.	TGTGCCAGTAGTATCCCCGGGGGCAATGAGCAGTTCTTC	CASSIPGGNEQFF